Presented here are 13 T cell receptor beta chains from one specimen sequenced in a study of T cell responses to AZD1222 COVID-19 vaccine. Clones were read by immunoSEQ multiplex PCR, and TCRdb kept only the in-frame ones, dropping some. The sample has under 110,000 clones, about 86% seen once; the top ten hold over 1.2%. This material consisted of peripheral blood, taken on day 0 of AZD1222 vaccination. Source of these receptors: an adult in good health.

The rearrangement joins TRBV6-2 or TRBV6-3 to TRBJ1-2, with 8 bases fitting TRBD1. Germline V gene sequence: CDR1 MNHEY, CDR2 SVGEGT. V shed 4 bases and J 5 bases; nucleotides not matched to a gene: 6. This CDR3 has 14 amino acids. CDR3: CASSSGTGQYGYTF. DNA of the CDR3: TGTGCCAGCAGTTCCGGGACAGGTCAATATGGCTACACCTTC.

The V gene is TRBV7-9, the J gene TRBJ2-1, with TRBD1 identical over 8 bases. CDR3 length: 15 residues. From germline, CDR1 is SEHNR and CDR2 FQNEAQ (reference sequence). V lost 4 bases and J lost 0; bases outside the gene matches: 2. CDR3 bases: TGTGCCAGCAGCTCGGGACAGGACTCCTACAATGAGCAGTTCTTC. This codes for CASSSGQDSYNEQFF.

The chain joins TRBV7-2 to TRBJ2-3, with D possibly matching TRBD2 (5 bases). Germline V lookup: CDR1 SGHTA, CDR2 FQGNSA. The germline V and J ends were trimmed by 5 bases and 3 bases, with 12 bases remaining between them. The CDR3 covers 14 residues. The CDR3 is CASSPYSGTDTQYF. CDR3 sequence (DNA): TGTGCCAGCAGCCCCTATTCGGGGACAGATACGCAGTATTTT.

The chain links TRBV5-6 to TRBJ1-4, with D possibly TRBD1 on 6 matching bases. This CDR3 has 16 amino acids. From germline, CDR1 is SGHDT and CDR2 YYEEEE. With 3 bases removed from V and 8 bases from J, the gap between germline ends came to 20 bases. The CDR3: CASSSGDTRFVEKLFF. In DNA, the CDR3 is TGTGCCAGCAGCTCTGGGGACACCCGTTTTGTGGAAAAACTGTTTTTT.

The chain links TRBV27 to TRBJ1-2; possible D gene TRBD1, 5 bases. The germline V gene encodes CDR1 MNHEY and CDR2 SMNVEV (reference sequence). Between the trimmed V and J ends, which lost 6 bases and 0 bases, there was a span of 20 bases. CDR3 length: 17 amino acids. Written as DNA, the CDR3 is TGTGCCAGCAGCCAGGGTGTAGGGCAGAACACTAACTATGGCTACACCTTC. This codes for CASSQGVGQNTNYGYTF.

This chain links TRBV19 with TRBJ1-1, with D possibly being TRBD1 (5 bases). Germline CDR1 LNHDA, CDR2 SQIVND (reference sequence). Deletions cut 6 bases from V and 0 bases from J, with 14 bases between. The CDR3 loop spans 15 amino acids. CDR3 coding DNA: TGTGCCAGTAGCGAACTACAGGACCTGAACACTGAAGCTTTCTTT. Translation gives CASSELQDLNTEAFF. The variable domain in full, with the rest retrieved from reference TRBV19 and TRBJ1-1, is DGGITQSPKYLFRKEGQNVTLSCEQNLNHDAMYWYRQDPGQGLRLIYYSQIVNDFQKGDIAEGYSVSREKKESFPLTVTSAQKNPTAFYLCASSELQDLNTEAFFGQGTRLTVV.

The chain is built from TRBV30 and TRBJ1-2; the match to TRBD1 covers 7 bases. V lost 0 bases and J lost 14; bases outside the gene matches: 6. Germline V CDR1 and CDR2: GTSNPN, SVGIG (reference sequence). This CDR3 is built from 11 residues. The CDR3, as DNA: TGTGCCTGGAGTGTACAGGGGCCGAGGACCTTC. Encoded protein: CAWSVQGPRTF.

This clone occurred a few times. J is TRBJ1-1 and V is TRBV27; 7 positions agree with TRBD1. V was clipped by 0 bases and J by 4 bases; unmatched bases: 5. This CDR3 has 15 residues. Germline assignment: CDR1 MNHEY and CDR2 SMNVEV (reference sequence). This chain's CDR3 is CASSLSHRGSTEAFF. The CDR3 region has the DNA TGTGCCAGCAGTTTATCCCACAGGGGATCCACTGAAGCTTTCTTT.

The rearrangement uses TRBV7-8 and TRBJ2-5; D remains unclear. V was shortened by 2 bases and J by 2 bases, with 9 bases between the two germline ends. The CDR3 runs to 14 residues. CDR1 and CDR2 from the germline V gene are SGHVS and FQNEAQ. The CDR3 loop reads CASSLMGMQETQYF. Here the CDR3 DNA reads TGTGCCAGCAGCTTAATGGGCATGCAAGAGACCCAGTACTTC. Full variable domain (outside the CDR3, taken from reference TRBV7-8 and TRBJ2-5): GAGVSQSPRYKVAKRGQDVALRCDPISGHVSLFWYQQALGQGPEFLTYFQNEAQLDKSGLPSDRFFAERPEGSVSTLKIQRTQQEDSAVYLCASSLMGMQETQYFGPGTRLLVL.

The rearrangement links TRBV6-2 or TRBV6-3 to TRBJ2-1; the D gene is possibly TRBD2 (6 bases). V lost 5 bases and J 5 bases, leaving 10 bases between the germline ends. The CDR3 extends over 13 amino acids. Per the germline V gene, CDR1 is MNHEY and CDR2 is SVGEGT. The CDR3 protein is CASSGDSNNEQFF. Here the CDR3 DNA reads TGTGCCAGCAGTGGGGACTCTAACAATGAGCAGTTCTTC.

The chain joins TRBV21-1 to TRBJ1-6. TRBV21-1 is a listed pseudogene. This CDR3 contains 15 residues. The CDR3 sequence is CASSFRLAGNSPLHF. The CDR3 coding sequence is TGTGCCAGCAGCTTTCGGCTAGCGGGGAATTCACCCCTCCACTTT.

The gene calls are TRBV6-1 and TRBJ1-3; D remains ambiguous. V was shortened by 3 bases and J by 1 base, with 7 bases between the two germline ends. CDR3 length: 14 amino acids. Germline V gene lookup returns CDR1 MNHNS and CDR2 SASEGT. The CDR3 DNA sequence: TGTGCCAGCAGTGAGAGGGCATCTGGAAACACCATATATTTT. Amino acids: CASSERASGNTIYF.

This clone was picked up many times. This sequence joins TRBV2 and TRBJ1-5; the D gene is possibly TRBD1 (6 bases). The germline V gene has CDR1 SNHLY and CDR2 FYNNEI. The CDR3 spans 14 residues. Trimming removed 8 bases at V and 4 bases at J, with 15 bases between. CDR3 nucleotides: TGTGCCAGCCAAACCGACAGGTTAAATCAGCCCCAGCATTTT. It yields the protein CASQTDRLNQPQHF.